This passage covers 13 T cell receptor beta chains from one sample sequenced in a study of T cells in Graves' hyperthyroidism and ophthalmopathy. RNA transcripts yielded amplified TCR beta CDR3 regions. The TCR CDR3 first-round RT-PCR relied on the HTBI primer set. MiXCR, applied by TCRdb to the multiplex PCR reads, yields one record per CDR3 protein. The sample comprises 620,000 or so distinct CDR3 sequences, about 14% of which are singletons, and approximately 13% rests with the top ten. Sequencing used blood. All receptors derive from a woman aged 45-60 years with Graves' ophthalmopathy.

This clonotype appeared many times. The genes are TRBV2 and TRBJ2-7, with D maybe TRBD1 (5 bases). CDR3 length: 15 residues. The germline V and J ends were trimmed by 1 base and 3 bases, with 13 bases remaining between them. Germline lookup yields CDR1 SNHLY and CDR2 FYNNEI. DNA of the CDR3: TGTGCCAGCAGTGAAGAACAGGCGAGCGTCTACGAGCAGTACTTC. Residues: CASSEEQASVYEQYF.

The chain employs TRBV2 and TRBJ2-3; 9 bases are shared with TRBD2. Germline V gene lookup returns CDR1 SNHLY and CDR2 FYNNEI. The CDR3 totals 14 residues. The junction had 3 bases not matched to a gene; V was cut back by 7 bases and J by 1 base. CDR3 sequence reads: CASKGGRGTDTQYF. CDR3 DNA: TGTGCCAGCAAGGGCGGGAGGGGCACAGATACGCAGTATTTT.

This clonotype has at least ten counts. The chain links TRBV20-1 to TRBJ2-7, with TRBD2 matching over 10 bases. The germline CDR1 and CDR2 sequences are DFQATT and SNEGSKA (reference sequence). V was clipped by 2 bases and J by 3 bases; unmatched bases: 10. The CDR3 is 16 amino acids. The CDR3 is CSARRTSGRFLYEQYF. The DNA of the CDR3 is TGCAGTGCTAGAAGGACTAGCGGAAGGTTTCTCTACGAGCAGTACTTC.

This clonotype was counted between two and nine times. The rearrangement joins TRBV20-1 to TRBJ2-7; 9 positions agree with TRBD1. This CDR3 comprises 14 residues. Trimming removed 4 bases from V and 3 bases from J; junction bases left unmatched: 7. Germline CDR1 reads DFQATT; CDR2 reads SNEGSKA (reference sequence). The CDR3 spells CSAMPGQGNYEQYF. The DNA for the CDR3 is TGCAGTGCTATGCCGGGACAGGGCAACTACGAGCAGTACTTC.

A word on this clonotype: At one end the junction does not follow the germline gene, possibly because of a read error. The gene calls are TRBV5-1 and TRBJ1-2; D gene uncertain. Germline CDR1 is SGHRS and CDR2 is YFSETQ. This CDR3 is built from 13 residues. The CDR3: CASSGHGPRGYTF. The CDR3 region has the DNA TGTGCCAGCTCCGGGCATGGGCCTCGGGGCTACACCTTC.

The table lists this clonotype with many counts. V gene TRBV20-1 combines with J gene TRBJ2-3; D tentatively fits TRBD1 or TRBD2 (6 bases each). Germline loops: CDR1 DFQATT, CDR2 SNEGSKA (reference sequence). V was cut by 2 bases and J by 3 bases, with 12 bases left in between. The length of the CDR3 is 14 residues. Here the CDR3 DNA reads TGCAGTGCTAGATATGGCGGGACAACAGATACGCAGTATTTT. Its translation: CSARYGGTTDTQYF.

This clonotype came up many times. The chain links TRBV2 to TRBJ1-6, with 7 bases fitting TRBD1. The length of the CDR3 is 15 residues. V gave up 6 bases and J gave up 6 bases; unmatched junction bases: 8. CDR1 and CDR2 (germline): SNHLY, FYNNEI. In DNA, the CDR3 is TGTGCCAGCAGGAGGGACAGTGGGTTTAATTCACCCCTCCACTTT. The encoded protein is CASRRDSGFNSPLHF.

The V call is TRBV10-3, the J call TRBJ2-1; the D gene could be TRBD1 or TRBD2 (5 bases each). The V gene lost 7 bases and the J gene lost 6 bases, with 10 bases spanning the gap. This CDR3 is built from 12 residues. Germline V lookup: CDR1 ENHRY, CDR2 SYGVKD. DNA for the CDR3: TGTGCCATCAACGCAGGGACCAATGAGCAGTTCTTC. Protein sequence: CAINAGTNEQFF.

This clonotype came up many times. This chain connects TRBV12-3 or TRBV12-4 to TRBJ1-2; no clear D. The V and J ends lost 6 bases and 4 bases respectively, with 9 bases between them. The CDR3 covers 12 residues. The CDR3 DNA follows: TGTGCCAGCAGCTACCTCGGCTATGGCTACACCTTC. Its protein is CASSYLGYGYTF.

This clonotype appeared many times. CDR3: CASSSTASGSTDTQYF. In DNA, the CDR3 is TGTGCCAGCAGCTCGACTGCTAGCGGGAGCACAGATACGCAGTATTTT. V usage is TRBV7-9 and J usage is TRBJ2-3; 8 nucleotides match TRBD2. V gave up 4 bases and J gave up 0 bases; unmatched junction bases: 6. Per germline, CDR1 SEHNR and CDR2 FQNEAQ (reference sequence). CDR3 length equals 16 residues.

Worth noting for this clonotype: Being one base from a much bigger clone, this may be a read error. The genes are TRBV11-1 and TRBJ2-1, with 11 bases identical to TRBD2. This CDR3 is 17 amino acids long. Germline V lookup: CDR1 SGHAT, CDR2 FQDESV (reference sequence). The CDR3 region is CASSPTSGVSSYDEQFF. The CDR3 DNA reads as TGTGCCAGCAGCCCGACTAGCGGGGTAAGCTCCTACGATGAGCAGTTCTTC.

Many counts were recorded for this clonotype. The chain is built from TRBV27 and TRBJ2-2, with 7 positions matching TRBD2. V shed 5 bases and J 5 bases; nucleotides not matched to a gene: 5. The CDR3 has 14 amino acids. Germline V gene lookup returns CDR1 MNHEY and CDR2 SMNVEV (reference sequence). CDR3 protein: CASSPWGGTGELFF. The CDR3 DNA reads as TGTGCCAGCAGTCCCTGGGGGGGGACCGGGGAGCTGTTTTTT.

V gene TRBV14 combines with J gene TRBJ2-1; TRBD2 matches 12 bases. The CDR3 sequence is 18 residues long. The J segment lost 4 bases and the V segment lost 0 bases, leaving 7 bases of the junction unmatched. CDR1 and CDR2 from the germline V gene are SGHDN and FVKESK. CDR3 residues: CASSQDWTSGVKYNEQFF. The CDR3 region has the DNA TGTGCCAGCAGCCAAGATTGGACTAGCGGGGTTAAGTACAATGAGCAGTTCTTC.